One sample yielded the 2 T cell receptor beta chains listed below, sequenced in a study of graft-versus-host responses after intestinal transplantation. Libraries were prepared by immunoSEQ multiplex PCR; TCRdb keeps only in-frame clonotypes and omits some of them. The data contain 40,000 to 55,000 clones, roughly nine tenths of them singletons. This sample comprised PBMCs, obtained 524 days after transplant. All receptors derive from a human patient who received an intestinal transplant, so some T cells may come from the graft donor.

This clone was counted only a few times. This chain links TRBV15 with TRBJ1-2; D unclear. This CDR3 region has 14 residues. Germline V lookup: CDR1 LNHNV, CDR2 YYDKDF (reference sequence). V shed 0 bases and J shed 4 bases, with 9 bases lying between them. CDR3 sequence: CATSRELGFYGYTF. The CDR3 DNA reads TGTGCCACCAGCAGAGAGTTGGGCTTCTATGGCTACACCTTC. The full variable domain, with the rest looked up from reference TRBV15 and TRBJ1-2, is DAMVIQNPRYQVTQFGKPVTLSCSQTLNHNVMYWYQQKSSQAPKLLFHYYDKDFNNEADTPDNFQSRRPNTSFCFLDIRSPGLGDTAMYLCATSRELGFYGYTFGSGTRLTVV.

This clone is labeled large. The rearrangement uses TRBV4-3 and TRBJ1-2, with a weak D call TRBD1 (6 bases). V lost 0 bases and J 4 bases, leaving 12 bases between the germline ends. This CDR3 has 15 amino acids. Per germline, CDR1 LGHNA and CDR2 YSLEER. The CDR3 protein is CASSQDLGGAYGYTF. CDR3 DNA sequence: TGCGCCAGCAGCCAAGATCTAGGGGGTGCCTATGGCTACACCTTC.